The T cell receptor beta chain under discussion was sequenced for a study of blood T cell repertoires in COVID-19. Germline V gene sequence: CDR1 KGHDR, CDR2 SFDVKD. The ends lost 5 bases at V and 1 base at J; junction bases unmatched: 3. CDR3 size: 15 residues. The repertoire was sequenced with immunoSEQ multiplex PCR; TCRdb's copy has only in-frame clones and lacks some. The sample has tens of thousands of clones; 75% to 95% are singletons. The sequence was obtained from a man aged 55 to 70 with acute or convalescent COVID-19. The chain is built from TRBV24-1 and TRBJ1-3; 8 bases fit TRBD1. The sequencing input was peripheral blood. This chain's CDR3 is CATSGGQGSGNTIYF. Written as DNA, the CDR3 is TGTGCCACCAGTGGTGGACAGGGATCTGGAAACACCATATATTTT.